A selection of T cell receptor beta chains follows, all from one sample in a study of blood T cell repertoires in COVID-19. The protocol was immunoSEQ multiplex PCR, while the TCRdb copy is restricted to in-frame clones and leaves out a portion. The sample has 350,000 to 450,000 clones, roughly four fifths seen once. Sequencing was done on a sample of PBMCs or T cells enriched from blood (not recorded which). The source is a woman between 50 and 59 years old who had recovered from COVID-19. The CDR3 runs from the conserved cysteine through the conserved F or W. Each record gives: J gene, CDR3 length, V gene, clone size, D gene, CDR3 DNA, CDR3 protein. D genes are given only for firm matches. The size field is filled for only some rows; it gives once, few, many or a size class.

j_gene: TRBJ1-5
len: 15
v_gene: TRBV28
abundance: .
d_gene: TRBD1
CDR3nt: TGTGCCAGCAGTTTCGACAGGGGGTACAATCAGCCCCAGCATTTT
CDR3aa: CASSFDRGYNQPQHF

j_gene: TRBJ2-5
len: 15
v_gene: TRBV7-2
abundance: .
d_gene: .
CDR3nt: TGTGCCAGCAGCTTATTTGGGGGGAACCAAGAGACCCAGTACTTC
CDR3aa: CASSLFGGNQETQYF

j_gene: TRBJ2-1
len: 14
v_gene: TRBV4-2
abundance: .
d_gene: .
CDR3nt: TGTGCCAGCAGCCAAGGGGGGCCCCACAATGAGCAGTTCTTC
CDR3aa: CASSQGGPHNEQFF

j_gene: TRBJ1-2
len: 14
v_gene: TRBV5-1
abundance: .
d_gene: .
CDR3nt: TGCGCCAGCAGCCCCGGGACAACTAACTATGGCTACACCTTC
CDR3aa: CASSPGTTNYGYTF

j_gene: TRBJ1-2
len: 15
v_gene: TRBV7-9
abundance: .
d_gene: TRBD1
CDR3nt: TGTGCCAGCAGCTCAGACACAGGGGATCATTATGGCTACACCTTC
CDR3aa: CASSSDTGDHYGYTF

j_gene: TRBJ1-2
len: 13
v_gene: TRBV7-9
abundance: .
d_gene: .
CDR3nt: TGTGCCAGCAGCTTACGAGGGGGCTATGGCTACACCTTC
CDR3aa: CASSLRGGYGYTF

j_gene: TRBJ2-3
len: 13
v_gene: TRBV18
abundance: .
d_gene: .
CDR3nt: TGTGCCAGCTCACCCACTATAACGGCGGCGCAGTATTTT
CDR3aa: CASSPTITAAQYF

j_gene: TRBJ1-6
len: 17
v_gene: TRBV5-5
abundance: .
d_gene: TRBD1
CDR3nt: TGTGCCAGCAGCTTGTACAGGGGAGTCTCCTATAATTCACCCCTCCACTTT
CDR3aa: CASSLYRGVSYNSPLHF

j_gene: TRBJ2-2
len: 14
v_gene: TRBV7-3
abundance: .
d_gene: TRBD2
CDR3nt: TGTGCCAGCAGGGCTAGCGGGGAAAACGGGGAGCTGTTTTTT
CDR3aa: CASRASGENGELFF

j_gene: TRBJ1-4
len: 17
v_gene: TRBV27
abundance: .
d_gene: .
CDR3nt: TGTGCCAGCAGGAGGACACCTTTAATTGACTTTGGGGAAAAACTGTTTTTT
CDR3aa: CASRRTPLIDFGEKLFF

j_gene: TRBJ1-4
len: 14
v_gene: TRBV30
abundance: once
d_gene: .
CDR3nt: TGTGCCTGGAGTTATGGGCCAACTAATGAAAAACTGTTTTTT
CDR3aa: CAWSYGPTNEKLFF

j_gene: TRBJ1-1
len: 13
v_gene: TRBV13
abundance: .
d_gene: .
CDR3nt: TGTGCCAGCAGCCCATCCCGACTCACTGAAGCTTTCTTT
CDR3aa: CASSPSRLTEAFF

j_gene: TRBJ1-2
len: 12
v_gene: TRBV7-3
abundance: .
d_gene: .
CDR3nt: TGTGCCAGCAGCGGACAGTTATATGGCTACACCTTC
CDR3aa: CASSGQLYGYTF

j_gene: TRBJ1-4
len: 15
v_gene: TRBV6-2/TRBV6-3
abundance: .
d_gene: TRBD1
CDR3nt: TGTGCCAGCAGTACCCAGGACAGGGAAGGTGAAAAACTGTTTTTT
CDR3aa: CASSTQDREGEKLFF

j_gene: TRBJ1-1
len: 13
v_gene: TRBV7-6
abundance: many
d_gene: .
CDR3nt: TGTGCCAGCAGCCAAACAGAGAACACTGAAGCTTTCTTT
CDR3aa: CASSQTENTEAFF

j_gene: TRBJ2-3
len: 16
v_gene: TRBV4-3
abundance: few
d_gene: .
CDR3nt: TGCGCCAGCAGCCAAGATGGGGTAGGGGGCACAGATACGCAGTATTTT
CDR3aa: CASSQDGVGGTDTQYF

j_gene: TRBJ2-3
len: 13
v_gene: TRBV13
abundance: once
d_gene: TRBD2
CDR3nt: TGTGCCAGCAGCCTGGGGGGGAAGCCGACGCAGTATTTT
CDR3aa: CASSLGGKPTQYF

j_gene: TRBJ1-6
len: 12
v_gene: TRBV2
abundance: .
d_gene: .
CDR3nt: TGTGCCAGCAGACAATATAATTCACCCCTCCACTTT
CDR3aa: CASRQYNSPLHF

j_gene: TRBJ2-7
len: 14
v_gene: TRBV29-1
abundance: .
d_gene: .
CDR3nt: TGCAGCGTTGTTGTTGGGGGCCTCTCCTACGAGCAGTACTTC
CDR3aa: CSVVVGGLSYEQYF

j_gene: TRBJ1-5
len: 14
v_gene: TRBV30
abundance: .
d_gene: .
CDR3nt: TGTGCCTGGAGCGCAGGGATTAGCAATCAGCCCCAGCATTTT
CDR3aa: CAWSAGISNQPQHF

j_gene: TRBJ1-2
len: 14
v_gene: TRBV19
abundance: .
d_gene: .
CDR3nt: TGTGCCAGTAGGGTACCTTGGGAGACGGCTGGCTACACCTTC
CDR3aa: CASRVPWETAGYTF

j_gene: TRBJ2-7
len: 17
v_gene: TRBV5-1
abundance: .
d_gene: .
CDR3nt: TGCGCCAGCAGCCCCGGGGGTCCGGCCCCTACAAGTTACGAGCAGTACTTC
CDR3aa: CASSPGGPAPTSYEQYF

j_gene: TRBJ1-1
len: 15
v_gene: TRBV5-5
abundance: .
d_gene: .
CDR3nt: TGTGCCAGCAGCCCTTTCGGTGGGCCGAACACTGAAGCTTTCTTT
CDR3aa: CASSPFGGPNTEAFF

j_gene: TRBJ1-5
len: 15
v_gene: TRBV19
abundance: .
d_gene: .
CDR3nt: TGTGCCAGTAGTGACGGACAGTATAGCAATCAGCCCCAGCATTTT
CDR3aa: CASSDGQYSNQPQHF

j_gene: TRBJ2-7
len: 14
v_gene: TRBV5-5
abundance: .
d_gene: TRBD1
CDR3nt: TGTGCCAGCAGCAGATACCGACAGGGAGACGAGCAGTACTTC
CDR3aa: CASSRYRQGDEQYF

j_gene: TRBJ1-4
len: 13
v_gene: TRBV6-5
abundance: .
d_gene: .
CDR3nt: TGTGCCAGCCGAGATGCAACTAATGAAAAACTGTTTTTT
CDR3aa: CASRDATNEKLFF

j_gene: TRBJ1-2
len: 12
v_gene: TRBV6-1
abundance: once
d_gene: .
CDR3nt: TGTGCCAGCAGTGAGACACAATATGGCTACACCTTC
CDR3aa: CASSETQYGYTF

j_gene: TRBJ1-2
len: 11
v_gene: TRBV20-1
abundance: .
d_gene: .
CDR3nt: TGCAGTGCTTACAGAGATTATGGCTACACCTTC
CDR3aa: CSAYRDYGYTF

j_gene: TRBJ1-1
len: 13
v_gene: TRBV7-2
abundance: once
d_gene: .
CDR3nt: TGTGCCAGCAGCTTTATAGGGGACACTGAAGCTTTCTTT
CDR3aa: CASSFIGDTEAFF

j_gene: TRBJ2-4
len: 14
v_gene: TRBV18
abundance: .
d_gene: TRBD1
CDR3nt: TGTGCCAGCTCACCACTTACGAGACAGGGAATTCAGTACTTC
CDR3aa: CASSPLTRQGIQYF

j_gene: TRBJ1-2
len: 16
v_gene: TRBV4-1
abundance: .
d_gene: TRBD1
CDR3nt: TGCGCCAGCAGCCAAGATCTAGGAAGGACAGGGTATGGCTACACCTTC
CDR3aa: CASSQDLGRTGYGYTF

j_gene: TRBJ1-2
len: 14
v_gene: TRBV15
abundance: .
d_gene: TRBD1
CDR3nt: TGTGCCACCAGCTGGGGACAGTCGTCACTGGGCTACACCTTC
CDR3aa: CATSWGQSSLGYTF

j_gene: TRBJ2-7
len: 15
v_gene: TRBV21-1
abundance: once
d_gene: .
CDR3nt: TGTGCCAGCAGCAAAGACCCAGGGGAGAGCTACGAGCAGTACTTC
CDR3aa: CASSKDPGESYEQYF

j_gene: TRBJ1-2
len: 14
v_gene: TRBV19
abundance: .
d_gene: .
CDR3nt: TGTGCCAGTACCCGGGGGGGGCTTAACTATGGCTACACCTTC
CDR3aa: CASTRGGLNYGYTF

j_gene: TRBJ2-1
len: 12
v_gene: TRBV4-2
abundance: .
d_gene: .
CDR3nt: TGTGCCAGCAGCCAGCCCCAGGGAAGAGGGTTCTTC
CDR3aa: CASSQPQGRGFF

j_gene: TRBJ2-1
len: 15
v_gene: TRBV7-2
abundance: .
d_gene: TRBD2
CDR3nt: TGTGCCAGCAGCTTAGGACTAGCGGGAGGGAATGAGCAGTTCTTC
CDR3aa: CASSLGLAGGNEQFF

j_gene: TRBJ1-1
len: 15
v_gene: TRBV19
abundance: .
d_gene: TRBD1
CDR3nt: TGTGCCAGTAGTAGACGGGACAGGGTGAACACTGAAGCTTTCTTT
CDR3aa: CASSRRDRVNTEAFF

j_gene: TRBJ2-7
len: 15
v_gene: TRBV13
abundance: .
d_gene: .
CDR3nt: TGTGCCAGCAGCTTAAGCGCGGGGACCCCGAACGAGCAGTACTTC
CDR3aa: CASSLSAGTPNEQYF

j_gene: TRBJ1-1
len: 13
v_gene: TRBV11-2
abundance: .
d_gene: .
CDR3nt: TGTGCCAGCAGCTCTGTGAAAACAGGGCGAGCTTTCTTT
CDR3aa: CASSSVKTGRAFF

j_gene: TRBJ2-2
len: 12
v_gene: TRBV4-1
abundance: .
d_gene: .
CDR3nt: TGCGCCGGCGGGTCTAACACCGGGGAGCTGTTTTTT
CDR3aa: CAGGSNTGELFF

j_gene: TRBJ2-3
len: 15
v_gene: TRBV5-8
abundance: once
d_gene: .
CDR3nt: TGTGCCAGCAGCTTAGGGGTGACGGTCCAGAATACGCAGTATTTT
CDR3aa: CASSLGVTVQNTQYF

j_gene: TRBJ1-4
len: 14
v_gene: TRBV30
abundance: few
d_gene: TRBD1
CDR3nt: TGTGCCTGGAGTCAGGGGGCCGTTAGTGAAAAACTGTTTTTT
CDR3aa: CAWSQGAVSEKLFF

j_gene: TRBJ1-1
len: 13
v_gene: TRBV3-1/TRBV3-2
abundance: few
d_gene: .
CDR3nt: TGTGCCAGCAGCCAAGGCCCAGGGAGGGGGGCTTTCTTT
CDR3aa: CASSQGPGRGAFF

j_gene: TRBJ2-2
len: 18
v_gene: TRBV11-2
abundance: .
d_gene: TRBD2
CDR3nt: TGTGCCAGCAGCTTAGGTCTCAGGGTAGCGGGGGGCACCGGGGAGCTGTTTTTT
CDR3aa: CASSLGLRVAGGTGELFF